Listed below are T cell receptor beta chains from one sample, sequenced in a study of T cells in Graves' hyperthyroidism and ophthalmopathy. MiXCR, run by TCRdb on the multiplex PCR reads, gives a single entry per CDR3 protein. The top ten hold 9.5% to 11% of the sample, which has 350,000 to 450,000 distinct CDR3 sequences, approximately 15% seen once. The material sequenced was blood. These receptors were obtained from a woman in her fifties or sixties with Graves' hyperthyroidism. The CDR3 runs from the conserved cysteine through the conserved F or W. A D gene is named only where the DNA matches it firmly. Clone size is stated in some rows and not others, as once, few, many or a class when expanded.

j_call,clone_size,d_call,v_call,cdr3_aa,cdr3_nt
TRBJ1-4,many,TRBD1,TRBV5-1,CASSLDPRTGGLEEKLFF,TGCGCCAGCAGCTTGGACCCCCGGACAGGGGGCCTTGAAGAAAAACTGTTTTTT
TRBJ2-1,many,.,TRBV20-1,CSASPGTGSYNEQFF,TGCAGTGCTTCCCCCGGGACTGGGTCCTACAATGAGCAGTTCTTC
TRBJ2-7,many,TRBD2,TRBV7-8,CASSFPFGGGYEQYF,TGTGCCAGCAGCTTTCCCTTTGGCGGGGGCTACGAGCAGTACTTC
TRBJ2-3,few,.,TRBV19,CASRDITTDTQYF,TGTGCCAGTAGGGACATTACCACAGATACGCAGTATTTT
TRBJ2-1,many,TRBD2,TRBV7-2,CASSQGAGGVLREQFF,TGTGCCAGCAGCCAAGGAGCGGGAGGGGTTCTCCGTGAGCAGTTCTTC
TRBJ1-6,.,.,TRBV11-2,CASSQDGNRDVLRGLHF,TGTGCCAGCAGCCAAGATGGTAACAGGGATGTCCTGCGTGGCCTCCACTTT
TRBJ2-1,many,.,TRBV6-1,CASRRGDNEQFF,TGTGCCAGCCGCCGAGGGGATAATGAGCAGTTCTTC
TRBJ1-6,many,.,TRBV11-3,CASSHEGVDSPLHF,TGTGCCAGCAGCCACGAAGGGGTTGATTCACCCCTCCACTTT
TRBJ2-3,few,.,TRBV3-1,CASSLQRWVTDTQYF,TGTGCCAGCAGCCTCCAGCGATGGGTCACAGATACGCAGTATTTT
TRBJ1-1,few,.,TRBV27,CASSRGSGTGAFF,TGTGCCAGCAGTCGAGGATCGGGGACTGGAGCTTTCTTT
TRBJ1-6,few,TRBD1,TRBV27,CASSLWQGALLHF,TGTGCCAGCAGTTTATGGCAGGGGGCACTCCTCCACTTT
TRBJ2-7,many,TRBD1,TRBV20-1,CSADGTGGYEQYF,TGCAGTGCCGACGGGACAGGGGGCTACGAGCAGTACTTC
TRBJ2-1,many,TRBD2,TRBV12-3/TRBV12-4,CASSPLAGTYNEQFF,TGTGCCAGCAGCCCCTTAGCGGGGACCTACAATGAGCAGTTCTTC
TRBJ1-1,.,TRBD1,TRBV5-1,CASSLRQGANTEAFF,TGCGCCAGCAGCTTGAGGCAGGGGGCCAACACTGAAGCTTTCTTT
TRBJ1-5,few,.,TRBV6-5,CASSYSSPSTGQPQHF,TGTGCCAGCAGTTACTCTTCCCCGTCCACGGGTCAGCCCCAGCATTTT
TRBJ1-2,.,TRBD1,TRBV27,CASSLARDRSFDGYTF,TGTGCCAGCAGTTTAGCGCGGGACAGAAGTTTTGATGGCTACACCTTC
TRBJ1-2,many,.,TRBV20-1,CSARADLKLDYGYTF,TGCAGTGCTAGAGCCGACCTCAAGCTGGACTATGGCTACACCTTC
TRBJ2-1,few,TRBD2,TRBV6-1,CASSVVSGTSGEQFF,TGTGCCAGCAGTGTTGTCTCCGGGACTAGTGGCGAGCAGTTCTTC
TRBJ2-7,few,.,TRBV7-9,CASSSSGTSSNEQYF,TGTGCCAGCAGCTCGTCCGGGACATCGTCTAATGAGCAGTACTTC
TRBJ2-6,.,TRBD1,TRBV10-3,CAISVSTGGVGANVLTF,TGTGCCATCAGTGTGAGTACAGGGGGCGTTGGGGCCAACGTCCTGACTTTC
TRBJ2-2,.,.,TRBV2,CASSEGGAAITGELFF,TGTGCCAGCAGTGAAGGGGGGGCGGCGATCACCGGGGAGCTGTTTTTT
TRBJ2-1,.,.,TRBV29-1,CSVGEGLGYNEQFF,TGCAGCGTTGGAGAGGGGCTGGGTTACAATGAGCAGTTCTTC
TRBJ1-2,many,.,TRBV11-2,CASSEGQRYTF,TGTGCCAGCAGCGAGGGGCAGCGCTACACCTTC
TRBJ1-1,few,.,TRBV12-5,CASAPGTNTEAFF,TGTGCTAGTGCTCCCGGGACAAACACTGAAGCTTTCTTT
TRBJ1-1,many,TRBD1,TRBV29-1,CSVERTGPTEAFF,TGCAGCGTGGAGAGGACAGGGCCCACTGAAGCTTTCTTT
TRBJ2-5,many,.,TRBV12-3/TRBV12-4,CASSFAGTETQYF,TGTGCCAGCAGTTTTGCGGGGACAGAGACCCAGTACTTC
TRBJ2-1,many,TRBD1,TRBV7-9,CASSSGQGARNEQFF,TGTGCCAGCAGCTCCGGACAGGGGGCCAGAAATGAGCAGTTCTTC
TRBJ1-5,few,.,TRBV6-1,CASSAAWDGKSIKPQHF,TGTGCCAGCAGTGCAGCCTGGGACGGCAAATCGATCAAGCCCCAGCATTTT
TRBJ2-1,few,TRBD2,TRBV15,CATSRHPDGASGSPRANEQFF,TGTGCCACCAGCAGACACCCGGATGGGGCTAGCGGGAGCCCCCGGGCCAATGAGCAGTTCTTC
TRBJ2-7,many,.,TRBV11-2,CASSLDLPDSDEQYF,TGTGCCAGCAGCTTAGATCTCCCGGACAGTGACGAGCAGTACTTC
TRBJ2-5,many,TRBD2,TRBV20-1,CSASLNSGKAETQYF,TGCAGTGCTAGCCTGAATAGCGGGAAGGCGGAGACCCAGTACTTC
TRBJ2-7,.,.,TRBV11-2,CASSLHSRPYEQYF,TGTGCCAGCAGCCTTCATAGCAGGCCCTACGAGCAGTACTTC
TRBJ1-2,.,.,TRBV6-4,CASSDVDTGGYTF,TGTGCCAGCAGTGACGTCGACACCGGAGGCTACACCTTC
TRBJ2-1,few,TRBD2,TRBV20-1,CSARHTSGRGNEQFF,TGCAGTGCTAGACATACTAGCGGGAGAGGCAATGAGCAGTTCTTC
TRBJ2-1,.,.,TRBV20-1,CSAKVGADYNEQFF,TGCAGTGCCAAGGTGGGGGCAGACTACAATGAGCAGTTCTTC
TRBJ2-3,many,.,TRBV11-2,CASSLLRGDTQYF,TGTGCCAGCAGCTTATTGAGAGGAGATACGCAGTATTTT
TRBJ2-1,.,.,TRBV19,CASSISPLMANEQFF,TGTGCCAGTAGTATATCTCCCCTTATGGCCAATGAGCAGTTCTTC
TRBJ2-7,many,TRBD1,TRBV12-3/TRBV12-4,CASSYPNPTGNSYEQYF,TGTGCCAGCAGTTACCCGAACCCGACAGGGAATTCCTACGAGCAGTACTTC
TRBJ2-5,few,TRBD2,TRBV5-4,CASSVAGGTKETQYF,TGTGCCAGCAGCGTTGCGGGAGGGACTAAAGAGACCCAGTACTTC
TRBJ2-1,few,TRBD2,TRBV3-1,CASSQDRAGGLYNEQFF,TGTGCCAGCAGCCAAGATCGGGCGGGAGGACTCTACAATGAGCAGTTCTTC
TRBJ2-5,.,TRBD1,TRBV7-7,CASSLDRGPQETQYF,TGTGCTAGCAGCCTGGACAGGGGGCCTCAAGAGACCCAGTACTTC
TRBJ2-3,many,TRBD2,TRBV12-3/TRBV12-4,CASRASSGSGTDTQYF,TGTGCCAGCAGGGCCTCTAGCGGGAGTGGGACAGATACGCAGTATTTT
TRBJ2-3,few,.,TRBV6-1,CASSVLWGGTDTQYF,TGTGCCAGCAGTGTCCTCTGGGGGGGCACAGATACGCAGTATTTT
TRBJ1-3,many,.,TRBV12-3/TRBV12-4,CASSLYGESGNTIYF,TGTGCCAGCAGTTTATATGGGGAGTCTGGAAACACCATATATTTT
TRBJ2-2,many,.,TRBV27,CASLARTNTGELFF,TGTGCCAGCCTGGCGCGTACGAACACCGGGGAGCTGTTTTTT
TRBJ2-4,few,TRBD2,TRBV10-3,CAISGTSGKNIQYF,TGTGCCATCAGTGGGACTAGCGGAAAAAACATTCAGTACTTC
TRBJ1-4,many,.,TRBV30,CAWSGEQLIEKLFF,TGTGCCTGGAGCGGGGAACAGTTAATAGAAAAACTGTTTTTT
TRBJ2-7,many,TRBD1,TRBV20-1,CSAPVIWDRPRPSYEQYF,TGCAGTGCTCCTGTAATTTGGGACAGGCCAAGGCCTTCCTACGAGCAGTACTTC
TRBJ2-2,.,TRBD2,TRBV30,CAWRNFGTMHTGELFF,TGTGCCTGGAGGAACTTCGGGACTATGCACACCGGGGAGCTGTTTTTT
TRBJ2-5,many,.,TRBV7-9,CASSSSGTAGETQYF,TGTGCCAGCAGCTCCTCCGGGACCGCCGGGGAGACCCAGTACTTC
TRBJ2-3,.,.,TRBV5-1,CASSARGADTQYF,TGCGCCAGCAGCGCCAGGGGAGCAGATACGCAGTATTTT
TRBJ2-7,many,.,TRBV5-1,CASSAGQIRTYEQYF,TGCGCCAGCAGCGCGGGACAGATTCGAACCTACGAGCAGTACTTC
TRBJ1-1,few,.,TRBV20-1,CSASARGSTEAFF,TGCAGTGCTAGCGCCAGGGGATCGACTGAAGCTTTCTTT